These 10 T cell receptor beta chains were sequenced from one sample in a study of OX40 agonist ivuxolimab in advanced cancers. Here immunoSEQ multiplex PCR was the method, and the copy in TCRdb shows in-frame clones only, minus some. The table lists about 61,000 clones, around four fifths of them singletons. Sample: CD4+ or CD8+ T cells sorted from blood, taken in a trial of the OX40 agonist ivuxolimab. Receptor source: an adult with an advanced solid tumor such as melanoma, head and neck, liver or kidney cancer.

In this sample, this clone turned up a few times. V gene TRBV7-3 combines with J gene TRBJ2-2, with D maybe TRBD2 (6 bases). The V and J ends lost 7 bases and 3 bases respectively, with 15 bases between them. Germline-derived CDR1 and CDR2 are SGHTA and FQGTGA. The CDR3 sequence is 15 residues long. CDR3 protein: CASTLMGGDTGELFF. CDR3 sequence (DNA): TGTGCCAGCACATTAATGGGGGGAGACACCGGGGAGCTGTTTTTT.

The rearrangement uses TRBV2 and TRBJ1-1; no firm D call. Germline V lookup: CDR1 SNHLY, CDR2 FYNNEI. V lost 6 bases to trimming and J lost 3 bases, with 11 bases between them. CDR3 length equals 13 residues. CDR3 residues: CASSQDGDTEAFF. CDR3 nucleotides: TGTGCCAGCAGCCAAGATGGGGACACTGAAGCTTTCTTT.

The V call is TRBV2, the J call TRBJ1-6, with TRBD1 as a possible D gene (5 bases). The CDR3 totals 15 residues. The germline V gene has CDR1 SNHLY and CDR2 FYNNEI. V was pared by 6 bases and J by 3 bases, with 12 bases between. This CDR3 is CASRGDSGYNSPLHF. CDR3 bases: TGTGCCAGCAGAGGGGACTCCGGCTATAATTCACCCCTCCACTTT.

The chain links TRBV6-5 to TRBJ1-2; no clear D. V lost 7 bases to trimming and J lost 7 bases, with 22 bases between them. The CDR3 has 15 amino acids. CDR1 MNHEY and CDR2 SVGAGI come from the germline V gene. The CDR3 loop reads CASTISPTALSGYTF. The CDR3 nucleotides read TGTGCCAGCACCATAAGCCCCACAGCGCTAAGTGGCTACACCTTC.

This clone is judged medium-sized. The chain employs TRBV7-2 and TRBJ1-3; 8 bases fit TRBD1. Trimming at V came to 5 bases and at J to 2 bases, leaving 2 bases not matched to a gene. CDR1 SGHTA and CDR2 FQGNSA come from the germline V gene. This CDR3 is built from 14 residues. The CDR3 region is CASSPRGPGNTIYF. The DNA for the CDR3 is TGTGCCAGCAGCCCCAGGGGGCCTGGAAACACCATATATTTT.

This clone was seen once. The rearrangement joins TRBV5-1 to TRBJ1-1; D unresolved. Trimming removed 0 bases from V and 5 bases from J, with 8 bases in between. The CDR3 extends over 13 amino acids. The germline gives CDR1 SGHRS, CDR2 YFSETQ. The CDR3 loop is CASSLDLRTEAFF. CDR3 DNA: TGCGCCAGCAGCTTGGACCTGAGGACTGAAGCTTTCTTT.

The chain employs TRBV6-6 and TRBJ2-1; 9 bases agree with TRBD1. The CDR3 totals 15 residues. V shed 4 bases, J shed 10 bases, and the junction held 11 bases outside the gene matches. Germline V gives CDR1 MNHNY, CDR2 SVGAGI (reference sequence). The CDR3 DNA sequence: TGTGCCAGCAGTTCTACACAGGGGGCGCATCCCGAGCAGTTCTTC. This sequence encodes CASSSTQGAHPEQFF.

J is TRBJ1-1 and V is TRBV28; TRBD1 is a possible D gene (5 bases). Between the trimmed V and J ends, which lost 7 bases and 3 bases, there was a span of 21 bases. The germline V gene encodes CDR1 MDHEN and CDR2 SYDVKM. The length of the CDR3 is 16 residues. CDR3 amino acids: CASTPAGSGAHTEAFF. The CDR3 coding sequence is TGTGCCAGCACCCCTGCAGGGAGCGGGGCTCACACTGAAGCTTTCTTT.

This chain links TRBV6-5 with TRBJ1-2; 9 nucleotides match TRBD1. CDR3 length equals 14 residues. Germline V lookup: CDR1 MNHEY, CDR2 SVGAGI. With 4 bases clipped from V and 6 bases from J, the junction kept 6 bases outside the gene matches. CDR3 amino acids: CASSFNRGQNGYTF. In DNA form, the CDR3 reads TGTGCCAGCAGTTTCAACAGGGGGCAGAATGGCTACACCTTC.

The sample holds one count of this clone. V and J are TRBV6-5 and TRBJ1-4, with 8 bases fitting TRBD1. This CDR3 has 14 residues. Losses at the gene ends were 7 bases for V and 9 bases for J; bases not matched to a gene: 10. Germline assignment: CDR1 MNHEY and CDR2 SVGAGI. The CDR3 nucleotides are TGTGCCAGCAAGGACAGGGATCGAGGTCAAAAACTGTTTTTT. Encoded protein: CASKDRDRGQKLFF.